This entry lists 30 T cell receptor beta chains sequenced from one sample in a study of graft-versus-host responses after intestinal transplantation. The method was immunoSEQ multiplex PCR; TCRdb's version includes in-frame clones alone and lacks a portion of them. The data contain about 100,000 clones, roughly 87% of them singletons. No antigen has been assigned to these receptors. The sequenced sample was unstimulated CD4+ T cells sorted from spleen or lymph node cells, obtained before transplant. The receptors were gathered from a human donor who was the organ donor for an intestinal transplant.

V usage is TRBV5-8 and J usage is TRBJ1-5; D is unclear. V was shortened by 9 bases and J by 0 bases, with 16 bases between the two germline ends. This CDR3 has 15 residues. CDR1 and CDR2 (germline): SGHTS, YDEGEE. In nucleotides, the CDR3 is TGTGCCACCTCCCAGCGGCAAATTAGCAATCAGCCCCAGCATTTT. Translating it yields CATSQRQISNQPQHF.

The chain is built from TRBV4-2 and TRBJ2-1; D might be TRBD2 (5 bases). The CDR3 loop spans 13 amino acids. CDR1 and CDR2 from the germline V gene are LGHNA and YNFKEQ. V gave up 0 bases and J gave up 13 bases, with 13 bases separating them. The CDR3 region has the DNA TGTGCCAGCAGCCAAGATGGCCGGGGAGACCAGTTCTTC. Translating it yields CASSQDGRGDQFF.

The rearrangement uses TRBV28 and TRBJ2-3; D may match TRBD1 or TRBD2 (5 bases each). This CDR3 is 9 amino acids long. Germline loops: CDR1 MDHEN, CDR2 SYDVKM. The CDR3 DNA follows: TGTGTGGGGGCAGATACGCAGTATTTT. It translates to CVGADTQYF. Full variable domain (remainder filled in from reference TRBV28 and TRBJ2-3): DVKVTQSSRYLVKRTGEKVFLECVQDMDHENMFWYRQDPGLGLRLIYFSYDVKMKEKGDIPEGYSVSREKKERFSLILESASTNQTSMYLCVGADTQYFGPGTRLTVL.

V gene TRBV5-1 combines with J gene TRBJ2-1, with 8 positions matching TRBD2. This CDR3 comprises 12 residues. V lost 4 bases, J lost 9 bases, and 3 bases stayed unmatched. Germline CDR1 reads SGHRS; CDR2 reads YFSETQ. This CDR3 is CASSVGGGEQFF. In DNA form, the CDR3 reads TGCGCCAGCAGCGTCGGGGGGGGTGAGCAGTTCTTC.

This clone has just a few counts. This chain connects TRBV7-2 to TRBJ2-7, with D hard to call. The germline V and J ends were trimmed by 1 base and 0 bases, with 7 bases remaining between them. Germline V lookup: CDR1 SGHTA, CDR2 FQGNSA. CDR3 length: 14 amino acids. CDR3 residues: CASSLGFASYEQYF. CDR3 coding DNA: TGTGCCAGCAGCTTAGGGTTCGCCTCCTACGAGCAGTACTTC. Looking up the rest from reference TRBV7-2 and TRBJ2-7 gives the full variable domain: GAGVSQSPSNKVTEKGKDVELRCDPISGHTALYWYRQSLGQGLEFLIYFQGNSAPDKSGLPSDRFSAERTGGSVSTLTIQRTQQEDSAVYLCASSLGFASYEQYFGPGTRLTVT.

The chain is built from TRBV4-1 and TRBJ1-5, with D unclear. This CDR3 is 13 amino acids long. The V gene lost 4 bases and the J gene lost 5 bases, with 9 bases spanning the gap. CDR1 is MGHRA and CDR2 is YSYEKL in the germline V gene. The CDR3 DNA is TGCGCCAGCAGCCCATCCCCGTATCAGCCCCAGCATTTT. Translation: CASSPSPYQPQHF.

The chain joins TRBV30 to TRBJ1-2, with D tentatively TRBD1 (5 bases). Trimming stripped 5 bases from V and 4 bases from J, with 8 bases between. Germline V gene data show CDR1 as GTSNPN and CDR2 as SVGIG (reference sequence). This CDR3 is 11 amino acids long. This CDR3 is CAWGTVYGYTF. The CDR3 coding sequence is TGTGCCTGGGGGACGGTCTATGGCTACACCTTC.

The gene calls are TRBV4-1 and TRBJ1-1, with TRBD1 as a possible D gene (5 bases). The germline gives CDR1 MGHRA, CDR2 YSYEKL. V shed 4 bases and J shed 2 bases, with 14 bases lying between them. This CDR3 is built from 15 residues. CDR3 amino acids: CASSPHPDINTEAFF. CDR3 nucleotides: TGCGCCAGCAGCCCCCACCCGGACATTAACACTGAAGCTTTCTTT.

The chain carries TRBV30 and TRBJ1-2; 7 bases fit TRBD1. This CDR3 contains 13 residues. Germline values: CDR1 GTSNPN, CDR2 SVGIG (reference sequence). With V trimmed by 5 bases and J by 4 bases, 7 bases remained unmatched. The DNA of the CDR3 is TGTGCCTGGGCATATCAGGGGGGCTATGGCTACACCTTC. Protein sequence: CAWAYQGGYGYTF.

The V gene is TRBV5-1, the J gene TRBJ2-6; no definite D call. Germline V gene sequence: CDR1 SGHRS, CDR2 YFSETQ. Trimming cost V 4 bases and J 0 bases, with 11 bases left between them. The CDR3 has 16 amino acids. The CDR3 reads CASSALVRSGANVLTF. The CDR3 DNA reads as TGCGCCAGCAGCGCATTAGTCCGCTCTGGGGCCAACGTCCTGACTTTC.

CDR3 nucleotides: TGTGCCAGCCAACCCTTTGGGCTAGCGGGGAGCACAGATACGCAGTATTTT. Protein: CASQPFGLAGSTDTQYF. The V call is TRBV27, the J call TRBJ2-3; 9 bases align to TRBD2. The CDR3 consists of 17 residues. V dropped 8 bases and J dropped 0; count of bases not matched to a gene: 12. Germline-derived CDR1 and CDR2 are MNHEY and SMNVEV (reference sequence).

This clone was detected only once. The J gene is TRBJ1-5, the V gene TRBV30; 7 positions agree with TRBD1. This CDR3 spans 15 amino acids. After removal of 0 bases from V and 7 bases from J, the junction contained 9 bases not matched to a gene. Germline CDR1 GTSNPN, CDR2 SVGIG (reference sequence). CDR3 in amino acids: CAWSVDDRARQPQHF. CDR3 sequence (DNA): TGTGCCTGGAGTGTAGACGACAGGGCAAGACAGCCCCAGCATTTT.

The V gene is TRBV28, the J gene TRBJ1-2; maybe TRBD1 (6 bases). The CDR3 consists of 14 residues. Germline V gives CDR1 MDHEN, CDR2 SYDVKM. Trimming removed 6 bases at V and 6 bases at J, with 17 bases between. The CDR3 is CASRQVGGANGYTF. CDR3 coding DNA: TGTGCCAGCAGACAGGTGGGGGGGGCGAATGGCTACACCTTC.

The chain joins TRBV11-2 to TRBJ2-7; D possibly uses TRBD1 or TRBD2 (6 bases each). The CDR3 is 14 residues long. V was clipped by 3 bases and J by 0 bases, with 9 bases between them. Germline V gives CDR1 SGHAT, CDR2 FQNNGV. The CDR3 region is CASSFGGHSYEQYF. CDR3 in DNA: TGTGCCAGCAGCTTTGGGGGGCACTCCTACGAGCAGTACTTC. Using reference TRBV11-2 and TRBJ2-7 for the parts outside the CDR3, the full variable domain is EAGVAQSPRYKIIEKRQSVAFWCNPISGHATLYWYQQILGQGPKLLIQFQNNGVVDDSQLPKDRFSAERLKGVDSTLKIQPAKLEDSAVYLCASSFGGHSYEQYFGPGTRLTVT.

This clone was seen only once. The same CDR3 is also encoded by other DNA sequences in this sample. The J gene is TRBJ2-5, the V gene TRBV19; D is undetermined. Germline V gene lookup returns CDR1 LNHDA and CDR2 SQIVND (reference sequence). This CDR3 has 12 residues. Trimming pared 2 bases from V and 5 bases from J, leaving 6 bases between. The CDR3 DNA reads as TGTGCCAGTAGTATAAGTGGCGAGACCCAGTACTTC. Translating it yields CASSISGETQYF.

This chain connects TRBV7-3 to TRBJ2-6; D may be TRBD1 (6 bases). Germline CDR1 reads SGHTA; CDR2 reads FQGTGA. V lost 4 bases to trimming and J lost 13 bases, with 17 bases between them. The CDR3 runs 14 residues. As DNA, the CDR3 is TGTGCCAGCAGCTGGGATCCGACAGGAATTGTCCTGACTTTC. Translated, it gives CASSWDPTGIVLTF. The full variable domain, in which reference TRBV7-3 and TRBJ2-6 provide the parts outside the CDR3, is GAGVSQTPSNKVTEKGKYVELRCDPISGHTALYWYRQSLGQGPEFLIYFQGTGAADDSGLPNDRFFAVRPEGSVSTLKIQRTERGDSAVYLCASSWDPTGIVLTFGAGSRLTVL.

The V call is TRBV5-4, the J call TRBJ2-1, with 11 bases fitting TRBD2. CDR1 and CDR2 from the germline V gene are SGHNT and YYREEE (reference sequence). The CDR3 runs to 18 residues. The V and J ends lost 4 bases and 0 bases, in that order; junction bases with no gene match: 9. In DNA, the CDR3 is TGTGCCAGCAGCATCGGGACTAGCGGCTTCAGCTCCTACAATGAGCAGTTCTTC. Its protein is CASSIGTSGFSSYNEQFF.

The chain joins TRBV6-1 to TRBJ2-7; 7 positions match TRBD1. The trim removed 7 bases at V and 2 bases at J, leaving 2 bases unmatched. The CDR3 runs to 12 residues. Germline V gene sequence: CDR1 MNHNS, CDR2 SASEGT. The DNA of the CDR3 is TGTGCCAGCATGGGACAGACCTACGAGCAGTACTTC. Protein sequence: CASMGQTYEQYF.

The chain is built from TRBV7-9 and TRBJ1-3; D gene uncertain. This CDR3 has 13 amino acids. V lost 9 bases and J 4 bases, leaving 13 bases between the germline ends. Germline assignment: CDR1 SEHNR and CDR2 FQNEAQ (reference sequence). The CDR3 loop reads CASLGVSGNTIYF. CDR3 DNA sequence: TGTGCCAGTTTGGGAGTCTCCGGAAACACCATATATTTT.

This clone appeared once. This CDR3 is CASSEWDSQFF. CDR3 nucleotides: TGTGCCAGCAGTGAGTGGGACAGTCAGTTCTTC. This rearrangement joins TRBV2 to TRBJ2-1, with TRBD1 matching 7 bases. Trimming at V came to 3 bases and at J to 13 bases, leaving 3 bases not matched to a gene. The CDR3 contains 11 residues. CDR1 and CDR2 (germline): SNHLY, FYNNEI.

The CDR3, as DNA: TGCGCCAGCAGCCAAGACCGGGAGACCCAGTACTTC. Its protein is CASSQDRETQYF. The chain is built from TRBV4-1 and TRBJ2-5; D not resolved. V gave up 0 bases and J gave up 5 bases, with 4 bases separating them. There are 12 residues in the CDR3. The germline gives CDR1 MGHRA, CDR2 YSYEKL.

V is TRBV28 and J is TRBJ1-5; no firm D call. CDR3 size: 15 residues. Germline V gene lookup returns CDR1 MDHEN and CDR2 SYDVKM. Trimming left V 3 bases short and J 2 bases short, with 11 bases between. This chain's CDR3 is CASSFEGTGNQPQHF. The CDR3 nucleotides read TGTGCCAGCAGTTTCGAAGGTACAGGCAATCAGCCCCAGCATTTT.

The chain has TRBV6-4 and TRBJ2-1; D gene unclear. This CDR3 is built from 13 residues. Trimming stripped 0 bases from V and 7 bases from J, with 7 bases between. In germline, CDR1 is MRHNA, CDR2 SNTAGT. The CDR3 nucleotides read TGTGCCAGCAGTGACTCGGGAAGGAATGAGCAGTTCTTC. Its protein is CASSDSGRNEQFF.

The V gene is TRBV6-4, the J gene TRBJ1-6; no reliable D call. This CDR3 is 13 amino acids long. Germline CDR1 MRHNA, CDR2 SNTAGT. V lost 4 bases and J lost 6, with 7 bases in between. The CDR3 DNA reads TGTGCCAGCAGTGCCCAAAGTAATTCACCCCTCCACTTT. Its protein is CASSAQSNSPLHF.

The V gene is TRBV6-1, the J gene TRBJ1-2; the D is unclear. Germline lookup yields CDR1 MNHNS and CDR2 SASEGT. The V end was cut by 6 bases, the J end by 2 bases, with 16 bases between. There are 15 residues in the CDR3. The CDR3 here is CASSPDPTQNYGYTF. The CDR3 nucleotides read TGTGCCAGCAGCCCGGACCCAACCCAGAACTATGGCTACACCTTC.

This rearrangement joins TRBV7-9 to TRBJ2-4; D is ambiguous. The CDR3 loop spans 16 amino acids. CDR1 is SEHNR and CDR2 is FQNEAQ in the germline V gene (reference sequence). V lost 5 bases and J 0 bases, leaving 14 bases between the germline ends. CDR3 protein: CASSVWTDLAKNIQYF. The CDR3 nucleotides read TGTGCCAGCAGCGTATGGACGGACCTAGCCAAAAACATTCAGTACTTC.

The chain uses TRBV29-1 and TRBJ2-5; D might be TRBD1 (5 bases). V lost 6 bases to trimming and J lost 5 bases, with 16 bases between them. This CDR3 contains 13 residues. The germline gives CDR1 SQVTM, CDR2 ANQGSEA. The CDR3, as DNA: TGCAGCGTACAGGCCACCCCAAGGGAGACCCAGTACTTC. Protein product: CSVQATPRETQYF.

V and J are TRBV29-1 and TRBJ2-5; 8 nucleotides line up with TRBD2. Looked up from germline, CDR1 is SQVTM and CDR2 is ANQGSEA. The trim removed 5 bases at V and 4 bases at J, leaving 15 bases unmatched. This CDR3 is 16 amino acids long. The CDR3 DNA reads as TGCAGCGTTCCCTCCGGGACTAGAAAAGGTGGAGAGACCCAGTACTTC. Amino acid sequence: CSVPSGTRKGGETQYF.

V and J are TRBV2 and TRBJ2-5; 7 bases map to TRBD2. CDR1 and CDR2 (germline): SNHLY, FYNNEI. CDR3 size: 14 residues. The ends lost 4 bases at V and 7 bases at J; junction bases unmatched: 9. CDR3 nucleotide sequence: TGTGCCAGCAGTGGGACTAGGGCCGGGGGGACCCAGTACTTC. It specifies CASSGTRAGGTQYF.

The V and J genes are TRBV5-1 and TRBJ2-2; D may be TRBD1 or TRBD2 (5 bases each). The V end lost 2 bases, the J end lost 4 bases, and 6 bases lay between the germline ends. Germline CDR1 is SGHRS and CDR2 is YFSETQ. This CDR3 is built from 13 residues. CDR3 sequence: CASSFGGTGELFF. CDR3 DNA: TGCGCCAGCAGCTTTGGGGGCACCGGGGAGCTGTTTTTT.